This T cell receptor beta chain comes out of a study of T cell repertoires in cytomegalovirus infection. Study in general: Public signatures in TCR beta pointed to CMV infection and matching HLA type.

This CDR3 is built from 16 residues. CDR1 is SGHTA and CDR2 is FQGNSA in the germline V gene. Trimming took 1 base from V and 1 from J, leaving 13 bases between them. This clonotype was seen ten or more times. The antigen remains undetermined. Study outcomes and limitations: People with CMV and the relevant HLA were identified by cumulative public TCR beta family frequency. Ex vivo responses were dominated by HLA-C-restricted CMV-specific TCR beta clonotypes.

Via MiXCR, TCRdb re-called the reads, giving one row per CDR3 protein. The sample contains tens of thousands of distinct CDR3 sequences, 3.7% of which appear only once. The sequence derives from a human donor in good health (CMV status not recorded). Some clones in this sample may be carry-over from other donors' samples. The material sequenced was PBMCs. This chain links TRBV7-2 with TRBJ1-1, with D unresolved. Here the CDR3 DNA reads TGTGCCAGCAGCTTAGGTGGATGGTCGGGGAACACTGAAGCTTTCTTT. It is translated as CASSLGGWSGNTEAFF.